The 20 T cell receptor beta chains below come from one sample, sequenced in a study of a mutant IDH1 vaccine in newly diagnosed glioma. Time point of the sample: week 23, last vaccination. The vaccine gave 300 ug of a 20-mer mutant IDH1 peptide subcutaneously per dose. Some clones are missing from TCRdb's copy, which holds only in-frame ones; the method was immunoSEQ multiplex PCR. The sample carries some 30,000 clones, around 87% recorded once. Their specific antigens are unknown. This specimen was PBMCs, taken from a glioma patient whose treatment included an IDH1 peptide vaccine. Receptors were obtained from a man in his forties or fifties with glioma.

The genes are TRBV5-6 and TRBJ1-2; D ambiguous. Trimming took 2 bases from V and 1 from J, leaving 3 bases between them. The CDR3 sequence is 12 residues long. Germline V gene data show CDR1 as SGHDT and CDR2 as YYEEEE. The CDR3 DNA reads as TGTGCCAGCAGCTTCAGTAACTATGGCTACACCTTC. Protein: CASSFSNYGYTF.

This chain joins TRBV27 and TRBJ1-5; D is undetermined. The CDR3 consists of 15 residues. The V end was cut by 5 bases, the J end by 0 bases, with 11 bases between. Germline CDR1 reads MNHEY; CDR2 reads SMNVEV (reference sequence). Written as DNA, the CDR3 is TGTGCCAGCAGTACCCGGGCGGTTAGCAATCAGCCCCAGCATTTT. Translation gives CASSTRAVSNQPQHF.

The V and J genes are TRBV19 and TRBJ1-1, with D hard to call. Germline V CDR1 and CDR2: LNHDA, SQIVND (reference sequence). CDR3 length equals 14 residues. V lost 6 bases to trimming and J lost 1 base, with 12 bases between them. CDR3 loop: CASRPDSGNTEAFF. The CDR3 coding sequence is TGTGCCAGTAGGCCCGATTCTGGGAACACTGAAGCTTTCTTT.

The rearrangement uses TRBV6-1 and TRBJ1-5; perhaps TRBD1 as D (6 bases). The V gene lost 6 bases and the J gene lost 3 bases, with 12 bases spanning the gap. The CDR3 consists of 14 residues. The germline CDR1 and CDR2 sequences are MNHNS and SASEGT. This chain's CDR3 is CASRHGGDNQPQHF. The CDR3 DNA is TGTGCCAGCAGACACGGGGGCGACAATCAGCCCCAGCATTTT.

The chain carries TRBV2 and TRBJ1-1; unclear D gene. The length of the CDR3 is 14 residues. The ends were cut back, 3 bases at V and 4 bases at J, with 12 bases in the middle. In germline, CDR1 is SNHLY, CDR2 FYNNEI. CDR3 amino acids: CASSDMGRSTEAFF. The DNA of the CDR3 is TGTGCCAGCAGTGATATGGGGAGGAGCACTGAAGCTTTCTTT.

The chain carries TRBV19 and TRBJ2-7; 11 bases line up with TRBD1. The ends lost 4 bases at V and 0 bases at J; junction bases unmatched: 5. Germline assignment: CDR1 LNHDA and CDR2 SQIVND (reference sequence). The CDR3 sequence is 16 residues long. The CDR3 DNA sequence: TGTGCCAGTAGTAGCCCCGGGACAGGGGGCTCCTACGAGCAGTACTTC. It specifies CASSSPGTGGSYEQYF. The whole variable domain, remainder taken from reference TRBV19 and TRBJ2-7, is DGGITQSPKYLFRKEGQNVTLSCEQNLNHDAMYWYRQDPGQGLRLIYYSQIVNDFQKGDIAEGYSVSREKKESFPLTVTSAQKNPTAFYLCASSSPGTGGSYEQYFGPGTRLTVT.

CDR3 loop: CATDRGGTGELFF. The CDR3 DNA reads as TGTGCCACCGACAGGGGAGGCACCGGGGAGCTGTTTTTT. The chain recombines TRBV19 with TRBJ2-2, with 8 bases aligning to TRBD1. Germline values: CDR1 LNHDA, CDR2 SQIVND (reference sequence). V was clipped by 10 bases and J by 4 bases; unmatched bases: 5. The CDR3 is 13 residues long.

This clone was detected once. The gene calls are TRBV10-3 and TRBJ2-7; 7 bases are shared with TRBD2. The V gene's germline CDR1 is ENHRY and CDR2 SYGVKD. The trim removed 5 bases at V and 5 bases at J, leaving 6 bases unmatched. The CDR3 totals 13 residues. The CDR3 nucleotides read TGTGCCATCAGTCCAAGCGGGGAGAACGAGCAGTACTTC. This gives the protein CAISPSGENEQYF.

This clone came up a few times. CDR3 residues: CASSPRSVGLADTQYF. DNA of the CDR3: TGTGCCAGCAGCCCTCGATCGGTCGGTCTGGCAGATACGCAGTATTTT. The gene calls are TRBV7-9 and TRBJ2-3; no clear D. From germline, CDR1 is SEHNR and CDR2 FQNEAQ (reference sequence). This CDR3 has 16 amino acids. Trimming removed 5 bases at V and 4 bases at J, with 19 bases between.

The chain carries TRBV19 and TRBJ2-2; 11 bases line up with TRBD2. CDR1 is LNHDA, CDR2 SQIVND, per germline (reference sequence). The V segment lost 5 bases and the J segment 2 bases; nucleotides outside the gene matches: 7. The CDR3 loop spans 17 amino acids. The CDR3 protein is CASSPGTSGANTGELFF. DNA for the CDR3: TGTGCCAGTAGTCCCGGGACTAGCGGAGCAAACACCGGGGAGCTGTTTTTT.

V usage is TRBV4-3 and J usage is TRBJ1-6; the match to TRBD1 covers 10 bases. J lost 9 bases, V lost 1 base, and 3 bases had no gene match. The CDR3 length is 15 residues. Germline CDR1 is LGHNA and CDR2 is YSLEER. The CDR3, as DNA: TGCGCCAGCAGCCAAGTTGGGACAGGGGCTTCACCCCTCCACTTT. Translating gives CASSQVGTGASPLHF.

V and J are TRBV11-2 and TRBJ2-2; D unresolved. The germline V gene has CDR1 SGHAT and CDR2 FQNNGV. V was clipped by 4 bases and J by 6 bases, with 9 bases between them. The CDR3 consists of 13 residues. CDR3 loop: CASSSLRAGELFF. CDR3 nucleotides: TGTGCCAGCAGCTCTCTGAGAGCCGGGGAGCTGTTTTTT.

The rearrangement links TRBV29-1 to TRBJ2-1; D is perhaps TRBD1 or TRBD2 (5 bases each). Between the trimmed V and J ends, which lost 7 bases and 10 bases, there was a span of 14 bases. Per germline, CDR1 SQVTM and CDR2 ANQGSEA. The CDR3 is 11 amino acids. The CDR3 sequence is CSGGWTWEQFF. DNA of the CDR3: TGCAGCGGGGGGTGGACGTGGGAGCAGTTCTTC.

This chain joins TRBV5-4 and TRBJ2-5; 8 nucleotides agree with TRBD1. The trim removed 3 bases at V and 1 base at J, leaving 2 bases unmatched. In germline, CDR1 is SGHNT, CDR2 YYREEE (reference sequence). This CDR3 comprises 14 residues. CDR3 in amino acids: CASSSGTGQETQYF. CDR3 DNA: TGTGCCAGCAGCTCGGGGACAGGCCAAGAGACCCAGTACTTC.

The chain combines TRBV28 with TRBJ2-7, with 11 bases matching TRBD2. V lost 6 bases to trimming and J lost 6 bases; unmatched junction nucleotides: 4. CDR1 and CDR2 (germline): MDHEN, SYDVKM. The CDR3 is 13 amino acids. Written as DNA, the CDR3 is TGTGCCAGCAGAACTAGCGGGAGAGGCGAGCAGTACTTC. Translation: CASRTSGRGEQYF.

V and J are TRBV19 and TRBJ2-7; D call uncertain. Trimming removed 5 bases from V and 0 bases from J, with 11 bases in between. CDR1 is LNHDA, CDR2 SQIVND, per germline (reference sequence). This CDR3 has 14 amino acids. The CDR3 region is CASSGTVYSYEQYF. The CDR3 DNA is TGTGCCAGTAGTGGCACAGTATACTCCTACGAGCAGTACTTC.

The chain couples TRBV7-9 to TRBJ2-2; 10 bases agree with TRBD1. Germline V CDR1 and CDR2: SEHNR, FQNEAQ (reference sequence). The CDR3 runs 19 residues. Unmatched junction bases numbered 13, after V lost 0 bases and J lost 6 bases. The chain's CDR3 is CASSLAGTGEIRSAGELFF. The CDR3 DNA sequence: TGTGCCAGCAGCTTAGCCGGGACAGGGGAGATTCGGTCAGCCGGGGAGCTGTTTTTT.

The genes are TRBV2 and TRBJ1-1; no firm D call. The CDR3 is made up of 12 amino acids. V gave up 8 bases and J gave up 4 bases, with 11 bases separating them. Germline V gene sequence: CDR1 SNHLY, CDR2 FYNNEI. CDR3 DNA sequence: TGTGCCAGCCAAATCAGGACCACTGAAGCTTTCTTT. Residues: CASQIRTTEAFF.

The rearrangement uses TRBV9 and TRBJ1-1, with no clear D. Germline loops: CDR1 SGDLS, CDR2 YYNGEE. The ends were cut back, 4 bases at V and 3 bases at J, with 10 bases in the middle. The CDR3 sequence is 13 residues long. The CDR3 spells CASSPGPDTEAFF. CDR3 coding DNA: TGTGCCAGCAGCCCCGGGCCGGACACTGAAGCTTTCTTT.

V and J are TRBV6-1 and TRBJ2-7; 9 bases align to TRBD2. V shed 0 bases, J shed 6 bases, and the junction held 3 bases outside the gene matches. Looked up from germline, CDR1 is MNHNS and CDR2 is SASEGT. CDR3 length equals 14 residues. CDR3 nucleotides: TGTGCCAGCAGTGAAGCGGGGACTAGCCGCGAGCAGTACGTC. Translated: CASSEAGTSREQYV.